The 2 T cell receptor beta chains presented below share a single source sample, sequenced in a study of blood T cells in healthy people across ages. Together with a sample-barcoded 5' primer, a J-beta primer mix was included in a second PCR lasting about 7 to 12 cycles. TCRdb itself ran the 5' RACE reads through MiXCR, one entry per CDR3 protein. The table includes about 1,800,000 distinct CDR3 sequences, over 25% detected once. Input material: blood. Receptors originate from a woman in her twenties or thirties in good health.

This clonotype was seen a few times. The rearrangement links TRBV15 to TRBJ1-6; D is uncertain. Germline lookup yields CDR1 LNHNV and CDR2 YYDKDF (reference sequence). Trimming took off 0 bases at V and 10 bases at J, with 16 bases between the two ends. CDR3 length: 16 residues. The CDR3 DNA sequence: TGTGCCACCAGCAGAGATCGCCCCGGGCTGAGGTCACCCCTCCACTTT. This sequence encodes CATSRDRPGLRSPLHF.

There are a few counts of this clonotype. The chain recombines TRBV6-2 or TRBV6-3 with TRBJ1-2, with D possibly TRBD1 on 6 matching bases. Trimming took off 6 bases at V and 8 bases at J, with 13 bases between the two ends. The CDR3 runs to 12 residues. Germline V gene data show CDR1 as MNHEY and CDR2 as SVGEGT. The chain's CDR3 is CASRKGQQGYTF. DNA for the CDR3: TGTGCCAGCAGAAAAGGACAGCAGGGCTACACCTTC.